This T cell receptor (beta chain) stems from a study of blood T cell repertoires in COVID-19. Across the study: Specimens from acute and convalescent COVID-19 originated in the United States, Italy and Spain. PBMCs, B-cell-depleted T cells, or T cells were the source of the cDNA or gDNA that made up the material.

Per the original data handling: Amplified reference gene primers provided the basis for estimating nucleated cell counts. The assay was immunoSEQ multiplex PCR, and TCRdb's table has in-frame clones only and misses some. D and trimming come from the DNA, and the V and J calls and clone size come from that table. The sample holds tens of thousands of clones, about 80% seen once. The germline gives CDR1 KGHDR, CDR2 SFDVKD. The V end was cut by 10 bases, the J end by 3 bases, with 8 bases between. The CDR3 loop spans 11 amino acids. This clonotype was sampled from a man in his fifties or sixties with active or convalescent COVID-19. V and J are TRBV24-1 and TRBJ1-1; D is perhaps TRBD1 (6 bases). Material for sequencing was peripheral blood. The CDR3 reads CATGGDTEAFF. As DNA, the CDR3 is TGTGCCACAGGGGGGGACACTGAAGCTTTCTTT.